What follows are 24 T cell receptor beta chains derived from one specimen sequenced in a study of shared clonotypes between healthy human individuals. Some clones are missing from TCRdb's copy, which holds only in-frame ones; the method was immunoSEQ multiplex PCR. The table records approximately 510,000 clones, 79% of them present only once. Sequenced material: PBMCs. Receptor source: a middle-aged woman in good health. Some clones in this sample may be carry-over from other donors' samples.

This clone was counted many times. Additional DNA sequences in this sample encode the identical CDR3. The CDR3: CASSQPGGVNSYEQYF. As DNA, the CDR3 is TGTGCCAGCAGTCAACCAGGGGGCGTAAACTCCTACGAGCAGTACTTC. The chain joins TRBV25-1 to TRBJ2-7, with TRBD1 matching over 8 bases. This CDR3 is 16 amino acids long. In germline, CDR1 is MGHDK, CDR2 SYGVNS. J was trimmed by 0 bases and V by 5 bases; bases with no gene match: 9.

V is TRBV4-2 and J is TRBJ2-1; D is ambiguous. This CDR3 contains 13 residues. Deletions cut 1 base from V and 5 bases from J, with 6 bases between. Germline CDR1 is LGHNA and CDR2 is YNFKEQ. CDR3 residues: CASSQAQDNEQFF. As DNA, the CDR3 is TGTGCCAGCAGCCAAGCTCAGGACAATGAGCAGTTCTTC.

This clone showed up many times. V usage is TRBV7-2 and J usage is TRBJ2-1; D not certain. CDR3 size: 12 residues. Trimming removed 3 bases from V and 5 bases from J, with 5 bases in between. CDR1 and CDR2 from the germline V gene are SGHTA and FQGNSA. This CDR3 is CASSFGHNEQFF. In DNA form, the CDR3 reads TGTGCCAGCAGCTTCGGACACAATGAGCAGTTCTTC.

The chain carries TRBV7-2 and TRBJ2-2; 12 bases align to TRBD2. V dropped 1 base and J dropped 5; count of bases not matched to a gene: 5. Germline V gene lookup returns CDR1 SGHTA and CDR2 FQGNSA. CDR3 length: 17 amino acids. The CDR3 coding sequence is TGTGCCAGCAGCTTAGGGTCTAGCGGGAGGGGTACCGGGGAGCTGTTTTTT. Translation: CASSLGSSGRGTGELFF.

Remarks on this clone: Different DNA sequences within this sample yield the same CDR3. The CDR3, as DNA: TGTGCCAGCAGCGTAGGCGGACAGGGGGCTTCGTACGAGCAGTACTTC. Translation gives CASSVGGQGASYEQYF. This chain uses TRBV9 with TRBJ2-7; 11 nucleotides agree with TRBD1. The CDR3 loop spans 16 amino acids. With 0 bases clipped from V and 4 bases from J, the junction kept 6 bases outside the gene matches. Germline CDR1 is SGDLS and CDR2 is YYNGEE.

The chain combines TRBV19 with TRBJ2-5; the D is unclear. V lost 10 bases and J 5 bases, leaving 20 bases between the germline ends. CDR1 is LNHDA and CDR2 is SQIVND in the germline V gene (reference sequence). The CDR3 sequence is 14 residues long. The CDR3 coding sequence is TGTGCCACCTCGAGCGCAGGCGTCATCGAGACCCAGTACTTC. This translates into CATSSAGVIETQYF.

The chain is built from TRBV7-9 and TRBJ2-3; 9 bases match TRBD1. V was clipped by 5 bases and J by 4 bases; unmatched bases: 7. The length of the CDR3 is 15 residues. From germline, CDR1 is SEHNR and CDR2 FQNEAQ (reference sequence). The CDR3 sequence is CASSDTGGGADTQYF. The CDR3 nucleotides read TGTGCCAGCAGCGACACAGGGGGCGGAGCAGATACGCAGTATTTT.

This chain connects TRBV14 to TRBJ2-1; 10 positions agree with TRBD2. The CDR3 covers 15 residues. V lost 3 bases, J lost 9 bases, and 8 bases stayed unmatched. Germline-derived CDR1 and CDR2 are SGHDN and FVKESK. The CDR3 reads CASSQGAGGPVEQFF. The DNA for the CDR3 is TGTGCCAGCAGCCAGGGAGCGGGAGGGCCGGTTGAGCAGTTCTTC.

The chain combines TRBV5-1 with TRBJ1-2, with a tentative D call TRBD1 (6 bases). CDR1 SGHRS and CDR2 YFSETQ come from the germline V gene. V was trimmed by 4 bases and J by 6 bases, leaving 16 bases between them. There are 14 residues in the CDR3. The CDR3 DNA sequence: TGCGCCAGCAGCCAGCAAGGAACAGGGAATGGCTACACCTTC. Translated, it gives CASSQQGTGNGYTF.

V gene TRBV5-4 combines with J gene TRBJ1-3, with D perhaps matching TRBD1 (5 bases). CDR1 and CDR2 from the germline V gene are SGHNT and YYREEE (reference sequence). Trimming cost V 5 bases and J 0 bases, with 12 bases left between them. The CDR3 runs to 15 residues. The CDR3 DNA reads TGTGCCAGCAGGTTGACAGTTAGCTCTGGAAACACCATATATTTT. This encodes CASRLTVSSGNTIYF.

The chain combines TRBV14 with TRBJ2-5; D unresolved. The V gene's germline CDR1 is SGHDN and CDR2 FVKESK. The CDR3 contains 14 residues. Trimming took off 4 bases at V and 5 bases at J, with 14 bases between the two ends. The CDR3 DNA follows: TGTGCCAGCAGCCCTCGGATTGCCGGGGAGACCCAGTACTTC. It is translated as CASSPRIAGETQYF.

The chain carries TRBV18 and TRBJ2-7; the D is unclear. Germline CDR1 is KGHSH and CDR2 is LQKENI. This CDR3 has 13 amino acids. The ends were cut back, 4 bases at V and 1 base at J, with 8 bases in the middle. CDR3 protein: CASSLTPSYEQYF. CDR3 nucleotide sequence: TGTGCCAGCTCACTAACACCTTCCTACGAGCAGTACTTC.

This chain connects TRBV4-2 to TRBJ2-7, with D perhaps given as TRBD1 or TRBD2 (6 bases each). This CDR3 comprises 16 residues. V gave up 0 bases and J gave up 0 bases, with 12 bases separating them. Germline V gives CDR1 LGHNA, CDR2 YNFKEQ. In DNA, the CDR3 is TGTGCCAGCAGCCAAGATTGGGGGGCCCCCTCCTACGAGCAGTACTTC. It is translated as CASSQDWGAPSYEQYF.

V is TRBV4-3 and J is TRBJ1-4; no reliable D call. Germline V gives CDR1 LGHNA, CDR2 YSLEER. The CDR3 totals 13 residues. V lost 0 bases to trimming and J lost 8 bases, with 7 bases between them. In DNA, the CDR3 is TGCGCCAGCAGCCAAGATCTGGGGGAAAAACTGTTTTTT. As protein: CASSQDLGEKLFF.

The gene calls are TRBV19 and TRBJ2-5; D is perhaps TRBD2 (5 bases). Germline loops: CDR1 LNHDA, CDR2 SQIVND (reference sequence). The CDR3 sequence is 15 residues long. The germline V and J ends were trimmed by 2 bases and 4 bases, with 14 bases remaining between them. The CDR3 region is CASSIRASTGETQYF. The DNA of the CDR3 is TGTGCCAGTAGTATACGGGCTAGCACGGGAGAGACCCAGTACTTC.

This clone was detected a few times. For the CDR3, the DNA is TGTGCCAGCAGCCAAATATTTAGGCGGGGTCATGAGCAGTTCTTC. Amino acid sequence: CASSQIFRRGHEQFF. The gene calls are TRBV4-2 and TRBJ2-1; perhaps TRBD2 as D (6 bases). The V gene lost 2 bases and the J gene lost 8 bases, with 16 bases spanning the gap. CDR3 size: 15 residues. Germline CDR1 is LGHNA and CDR2 is YNFKEQ.

The gene calls are TRBV5-4 and TRBJ1-5; 7 positions agree with TRBD1. The CDR3 contains 13 residues. Germline V gene sequence: CDR1 SGHNT, CDR2 YYREEE (reference sequence). J was trimmed by 5 bases and V by 4 bases; bases with no gene match: 3. CDR3 loop: CASSVDRDQPQHF. The CDR3 bases are TGTGCCAGCAGCGTAGACAGGGATCAGCCCCAGCATTTT. Using reference TRBV5-4 and TRBJ1-5 for the parts outside the CDR3, the full variable domain is ETGVTQSPTHLIKTRGQQVTLRCSSQSGHNTVSWYQQALGQGPQFIFQYYREEENGRGNFPPRFSGLQFPNYSSELNVNALELDDSALYLCASSVDRDQPQHFGDGTRLSIL.

On this clone itself: This specimen includes other DNA sequences encoding the same CDR3. V gene TRBV7-9 combines with J gene TRBJ2-5; the match to TRBD2 covers 7 bases. CDR3 length equals 14 residues. With 0 bases clipped from V and 2 bases from J, the junction kept 0 bases outside the gene matches. Germline V gene sequence: CDR1 SEHNR, CDR2 FQNEAQ (reference sequence). The CDR3 bases are TGTGCCAGCAGCTTAGCGGGGGGGCAAGAGACCCAGTACTTC. Translating gives CASSLAGGQETQYF.

The rearrangement uses TRBV5-6 and TRBJ2-5; TRBD2 aligns across 13 bases. Germline lookup yields CDR1 SGHDT and CDR2 YYEEEE. The CDR3 is 16 residues long. The trim removed 0 bases at V and 4 bases at J, leaving 3 bases unmatched. This CDR3 is CASSLGLAGGGETQYF. As DNA, the CDR3 is TGTGCCAGCAGCTTGGGACTAGCGGGAGGAGGAGAGACCCAGTACTTC.

This chain connects TRBV28 to TRBJ2-5; perhaps TRBD1 as D (6 bases). CDR1 and CDR2 (germline): MDHEN, SYDVKM. CDR3 length equals 14 residues. V was clipped by 3 bases and J by 1 base, with 9 bases between them. The CDR3 nucleotides are TGTGCCAGCAGTTTCGTAGGGGGCCAAGAGACCCAGTACTTC. Amino acid sequence: CASSFVGGQETQYF. Using reference TRBV28 and TRBJ2-5 for the parts outside the CDR3, the full variable domain is DVKVTQSSRYLVKRTGEKVFLECVQDMDHENMFWYRQDPGLGLRLIYFSYDVKMKEKGDIPEGYSVSREKKERFSLILESASTNQTSMYLCASSFVGGQETQYFGPGTRLLVL.

This clone was picked up many times. The rearrangement uses TRBV6-1 and TRBJ2-5; a possible D gene is TRBD1 (6 bases). V dropped 4 bases and J dropped 5 bases, with 23 bases sitting between them. This CDR3 has 17 residues. The V gene's germline CDR1 is MNHNS and CDR2 SASEGT. The CDR3 protein is CASSVSVWGQGGETQYF. As DNA, the CDR3 is TGTGCCAGCAGTGTCTCAGTTTGGGGGCAGGGTGGGGAGACCCAGTACTTC.

Ten or more counts support this clone. V and J are TRBV7-2 and TRBJ2-7; possibly TRBD2 for D (6 bases). Germline V gene lookup returns CDR1 SGHTA and CDR2 FQGNSA. The CDR3 runs 16 residues. V was trimmed by 4 bases and J by 2 bases, leaving 18 bases between them. Written as DNA, the CDR3 is TGTGCCAGCAGCTCCGTCTGGGGGAGGACTACCTACGAGCAGTACTTC. Translation: CASSSVWGRTTYEQYF. Full variable domain (rest looked up from reference TRBV7-2 and TRBJ2-7): GAGVSQSPSNKVTEKGKDVELRCDPISGHTALYWYRQSLGQGLEFLIYFQGNSAPDKSGLPSDRFSAERTGGSVSTLTIQRTQQEDSAVYLCASSSVWGRTTYEQYFGPGTRLTVT.

This chain connects TRBV9 to TRBJ2-1; D may correspond to TRBD1 or TRBD2 (5 bases each). Germline V CDR1 and CDR2: SGDLS, YYNGEE. This CDR3 has 15 residues. V was trimmed by 0 bases and J by 5 bases, leaving 12 bases between them. The CDR3 sequence is CASSVAGPKDNEQFF. The CDR3 DNA reads as TGTGCCAGCAGCGTAGCGGGACCGAAAGACAATGAGCAGTTCTTC.

This clone was observed many times. The chain combines TRBV5-1 with TRBJ2-7; D remains unclear. CDR3 length: 13 amino acids. Germline-derived CDR1 and CDR2 are SGHRS and YFSETQ. The V gene lost 0 bases and the J gene lost 6 bases, with 10 bases spanning the gap. CDR3 amino acids: CASSLEPSGEQYF. The CDR3 nucleotides read TGCGCCAGCAGCTTGGAGCCATCCGGCGAGCAGTACTTC.